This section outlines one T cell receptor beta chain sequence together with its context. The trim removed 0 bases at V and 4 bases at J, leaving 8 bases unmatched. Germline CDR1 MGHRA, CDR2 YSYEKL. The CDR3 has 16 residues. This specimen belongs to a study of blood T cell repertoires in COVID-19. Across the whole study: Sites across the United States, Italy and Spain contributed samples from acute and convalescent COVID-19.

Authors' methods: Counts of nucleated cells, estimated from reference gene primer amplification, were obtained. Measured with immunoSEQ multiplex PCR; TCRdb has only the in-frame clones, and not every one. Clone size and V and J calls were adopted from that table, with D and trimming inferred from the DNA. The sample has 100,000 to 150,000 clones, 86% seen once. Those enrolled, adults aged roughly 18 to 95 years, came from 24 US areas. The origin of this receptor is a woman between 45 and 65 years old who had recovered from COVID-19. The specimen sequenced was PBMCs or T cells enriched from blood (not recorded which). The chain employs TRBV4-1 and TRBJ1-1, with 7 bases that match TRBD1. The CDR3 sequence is CASSQDRQGIGTEAFF. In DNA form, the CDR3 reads TGCGCCAGCAGCCAAGATCGACAGGGTATAGGCACTGAAGCTTTCTTT.